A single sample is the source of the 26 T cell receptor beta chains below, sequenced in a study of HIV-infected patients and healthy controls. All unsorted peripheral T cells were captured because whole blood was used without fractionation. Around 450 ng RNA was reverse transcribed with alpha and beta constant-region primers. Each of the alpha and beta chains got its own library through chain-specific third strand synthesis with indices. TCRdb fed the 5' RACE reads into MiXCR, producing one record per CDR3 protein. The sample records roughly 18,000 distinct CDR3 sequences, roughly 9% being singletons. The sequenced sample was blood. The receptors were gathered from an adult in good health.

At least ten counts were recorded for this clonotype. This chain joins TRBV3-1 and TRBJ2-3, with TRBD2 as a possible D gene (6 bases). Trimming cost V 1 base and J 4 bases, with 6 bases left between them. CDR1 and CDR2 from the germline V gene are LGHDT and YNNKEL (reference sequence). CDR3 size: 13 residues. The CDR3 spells CASSQGEADTQYF. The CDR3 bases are TGTGCCAGCAGCCAAGGGGAGGCAGATACGCAGTATTTT.

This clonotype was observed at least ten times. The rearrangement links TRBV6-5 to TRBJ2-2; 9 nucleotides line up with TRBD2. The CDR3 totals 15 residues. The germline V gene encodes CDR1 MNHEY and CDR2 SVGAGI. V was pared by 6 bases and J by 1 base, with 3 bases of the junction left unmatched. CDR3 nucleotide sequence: TGTGCCAGCAGGCGACTAGCGGTGAACACCGGGGAGCTGTTTTTT. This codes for CASRRLAVNTGELFF.

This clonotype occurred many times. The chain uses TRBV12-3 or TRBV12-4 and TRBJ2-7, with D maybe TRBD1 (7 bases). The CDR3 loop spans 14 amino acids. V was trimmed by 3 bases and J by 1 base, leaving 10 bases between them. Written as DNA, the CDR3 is TGTGCCAGCAGTTTGGCGGGACAGTCCTACGAGCAGTACTTC. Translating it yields CASSLAGQSYEQYF.

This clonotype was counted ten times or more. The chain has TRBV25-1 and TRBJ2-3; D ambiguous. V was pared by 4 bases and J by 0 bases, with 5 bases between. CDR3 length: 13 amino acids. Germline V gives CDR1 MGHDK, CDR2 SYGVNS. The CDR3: CASSAPSTDTQYF. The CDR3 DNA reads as TGTGCCAGCAGTGCGCCTAGCACAGATACGCAGTATTTT.

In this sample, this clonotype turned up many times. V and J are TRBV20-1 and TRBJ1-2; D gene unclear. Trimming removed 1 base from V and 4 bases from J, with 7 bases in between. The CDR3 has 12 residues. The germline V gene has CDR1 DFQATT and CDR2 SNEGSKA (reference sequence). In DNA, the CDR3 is TGCAGTGCTAGAGTTGTTCCCTATGGCTACACCTTC. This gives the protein CSARVVPYGYTF.

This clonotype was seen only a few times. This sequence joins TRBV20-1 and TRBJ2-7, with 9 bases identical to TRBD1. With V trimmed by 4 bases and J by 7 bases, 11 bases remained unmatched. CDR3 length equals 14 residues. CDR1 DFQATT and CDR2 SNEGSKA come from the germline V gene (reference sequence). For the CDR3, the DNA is TGCAGTGCTACCAGACAGGGGGGTGAAACTGAGCAGTACTTC. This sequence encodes CSATRQGGETEQYF.

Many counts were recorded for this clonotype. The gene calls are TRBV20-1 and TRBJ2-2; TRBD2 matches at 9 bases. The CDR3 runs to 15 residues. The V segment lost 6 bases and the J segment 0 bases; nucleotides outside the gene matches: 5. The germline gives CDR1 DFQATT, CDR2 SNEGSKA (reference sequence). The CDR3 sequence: CSADSGGTNTGELFF. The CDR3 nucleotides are TGCAGTGCAGATAGCGGGGGCACGAACACCGGGGAGCTGTTTTTT.

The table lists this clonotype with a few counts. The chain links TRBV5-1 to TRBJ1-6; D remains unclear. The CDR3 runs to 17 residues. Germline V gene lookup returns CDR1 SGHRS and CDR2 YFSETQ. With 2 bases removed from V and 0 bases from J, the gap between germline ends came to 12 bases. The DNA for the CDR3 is TGCGCCAGCAGCTTCAAGGGAATGGGCTCCTATAATTCACCCCTCCACTTT. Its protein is CASSFKGMGSYNSPLHF.

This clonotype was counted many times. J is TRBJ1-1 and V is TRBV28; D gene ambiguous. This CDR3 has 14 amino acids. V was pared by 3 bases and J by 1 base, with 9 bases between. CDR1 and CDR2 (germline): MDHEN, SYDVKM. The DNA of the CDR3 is TGTGCCAGCAGTTTGTTTGGACCGAACACTGAAGCTTTCTTT. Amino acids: CASSLFGPNTEAFF.

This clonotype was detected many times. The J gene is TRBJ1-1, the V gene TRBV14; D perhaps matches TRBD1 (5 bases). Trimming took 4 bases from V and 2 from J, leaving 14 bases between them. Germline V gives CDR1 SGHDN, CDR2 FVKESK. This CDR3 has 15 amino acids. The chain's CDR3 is CASSLYGTANTEAFF. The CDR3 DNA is TGTGCCAGCAGCCTTTACGGGACGGCCAACACTGAAGCTTTCTTT. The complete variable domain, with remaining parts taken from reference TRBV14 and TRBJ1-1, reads EAGVTQFPSHSVIEKGQTVTLRCDPISGHDNLYWYRRVMGKEIKFLLHFVKESKQDESGMPNNRFLAERTGGTYSTLKVQPAELEDSGVYFCASSLYGTANTEAFFGQGTRLTVV.

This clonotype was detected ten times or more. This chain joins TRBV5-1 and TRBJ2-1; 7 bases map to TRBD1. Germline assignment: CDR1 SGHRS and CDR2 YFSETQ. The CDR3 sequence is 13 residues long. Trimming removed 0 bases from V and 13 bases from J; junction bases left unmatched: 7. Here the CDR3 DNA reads TGCGCCAGCAGCTTGGATACAGGGGATAGACAGTTCTTC. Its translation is CASSLDTGDRQFF.

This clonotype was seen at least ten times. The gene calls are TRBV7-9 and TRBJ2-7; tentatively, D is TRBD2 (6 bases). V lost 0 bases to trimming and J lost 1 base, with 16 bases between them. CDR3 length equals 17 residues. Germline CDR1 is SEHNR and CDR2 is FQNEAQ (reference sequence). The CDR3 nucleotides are TGTGCCAGCAGCTTAGCCGTGGGGGGTAATGGATCCTACGAGCAGTACTTC. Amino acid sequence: CASSLAVGGNGSYEQYF.

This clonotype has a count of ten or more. CDR3 bases: TGTGCCAGCAGCTTAAACTATATAGGAAATGAGCAGTTCTTC. Its translation: CASSLNYIGNEQFF. V and J are TRBV11-2 and TRBJ2-1; D unresolved. The germline V and J ends were trimmed by 2 bases and 7 bases, with 12 bases remaining between them. The CDR3 has 14 amino acids. The V gene's germline CDR1 is SGHAT and CDR2 FQNNGV.

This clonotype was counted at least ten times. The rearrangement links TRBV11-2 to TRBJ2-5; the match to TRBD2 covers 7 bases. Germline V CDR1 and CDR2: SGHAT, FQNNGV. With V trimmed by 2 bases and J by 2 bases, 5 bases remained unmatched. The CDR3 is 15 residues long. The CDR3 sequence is CASSLSTGGQETQYF. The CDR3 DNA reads TGTGCCAGCAGCTTATCTACGGGGGGACAAGAGACCCAGTACTTC. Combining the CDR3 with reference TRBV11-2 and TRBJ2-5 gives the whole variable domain EAGVAQSPRYKIIEKRQSVAFWCNPISGHATLYWYQQILGQGPKLLIQFQNNGVVDDSQLPKDRFSAERLKGVDSTLKIQPAKLEDSAVYLCASSLSTGGQETQYFGPGTRLLVL.

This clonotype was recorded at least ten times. The chain's CDR3 is CASSPRTSGHTGELFF. CDR3 nucleotides: TGCGCCAGCAGCCCCCGGACTAGCGGCCACACCGGGGAGCTGTTTTTT. The chain uses TRBV5-1 and TRBJ2-2, with 10 nucleotides matching TRBD2. Germline CDR1 is SGHRS and CDR2 is YFSETQ. The ends lost 4 bases at V and 3 bases at J; junction bases unmatched: 6. There are 16 residues in the CDR3.

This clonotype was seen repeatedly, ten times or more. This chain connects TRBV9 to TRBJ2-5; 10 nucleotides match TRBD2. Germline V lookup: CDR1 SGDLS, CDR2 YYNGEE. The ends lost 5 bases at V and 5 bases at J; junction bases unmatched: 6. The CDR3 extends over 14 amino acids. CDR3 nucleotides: TGTGCCAGCAGTGATAGCGGGAGGTTTGAGACCCAGTACTTC. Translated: CASSDSGRFETQYF.

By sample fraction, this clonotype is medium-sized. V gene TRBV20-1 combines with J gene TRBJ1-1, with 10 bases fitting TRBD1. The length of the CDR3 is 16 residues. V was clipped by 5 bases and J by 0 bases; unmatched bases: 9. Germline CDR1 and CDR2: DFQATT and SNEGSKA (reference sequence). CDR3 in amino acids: CSAFHRDRGMNTEAFF. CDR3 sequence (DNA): TGCAGTGCTTTTCACCGGGACAGGGGAATGAACACTGAAGCTTTCTTT.

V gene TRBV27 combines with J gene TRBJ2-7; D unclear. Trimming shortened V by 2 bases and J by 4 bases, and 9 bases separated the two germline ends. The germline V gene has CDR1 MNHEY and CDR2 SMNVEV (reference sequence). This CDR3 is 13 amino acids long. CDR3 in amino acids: CASSLNTRYEQYF. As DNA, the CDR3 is TGTGCCAGCAGTTTAAATACCAGATACGAGCAGTACTTC.

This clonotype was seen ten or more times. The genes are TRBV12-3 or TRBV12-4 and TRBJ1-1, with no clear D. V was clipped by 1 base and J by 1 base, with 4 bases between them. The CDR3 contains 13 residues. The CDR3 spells CASSLVANTEAFF. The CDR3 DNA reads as TGTGCCAGCAGTTTAGTGGCGAACACTGAAGCTTTCTTT.

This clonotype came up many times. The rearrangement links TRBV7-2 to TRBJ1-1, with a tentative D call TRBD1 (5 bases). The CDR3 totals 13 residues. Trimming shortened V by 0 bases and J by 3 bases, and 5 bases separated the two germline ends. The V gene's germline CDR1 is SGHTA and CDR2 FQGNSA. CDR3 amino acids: CASSLAGDTEAFF. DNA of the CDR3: TGTGCCAGCAGCTTAGCAGGGGACACTGAAGCTTTCTTT.

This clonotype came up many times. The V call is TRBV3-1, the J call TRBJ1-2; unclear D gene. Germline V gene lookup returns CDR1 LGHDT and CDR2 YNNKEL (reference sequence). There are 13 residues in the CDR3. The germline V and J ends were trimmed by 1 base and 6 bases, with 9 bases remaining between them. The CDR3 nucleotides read TGTGCCAGCAGCCAAGTCCCCAGCGATGGCTACACCTTC. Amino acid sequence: CASSQVPSDGYTF.

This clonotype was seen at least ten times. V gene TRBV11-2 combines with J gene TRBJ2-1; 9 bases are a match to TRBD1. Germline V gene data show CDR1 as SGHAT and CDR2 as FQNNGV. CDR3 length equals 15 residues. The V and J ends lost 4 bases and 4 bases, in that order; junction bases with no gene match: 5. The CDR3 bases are TGTGCCAGCAGCTCCGGGACAGGGAGTTACAATGAGCAGTTCTTC. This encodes CASSSGTGSYNEQFF.

The chain's CDR3 is CASSSGGHPLRQFF. CDR3 sequence (DNA): TGTGCCAGCAGTTCAGGGGGACACCCTCTAAGGCAGTTCTTC. V and J are TRBV28 and TRBJ2-1, with 7 bases aligning to TRBD1. The junction had 12 bases not matched to a gene; V was cut back by 4 bases and J by 12 bases. From germline, CDR1 is MDHEN and CDR2 SYDVKM. This CDR3 spans 14 amino acids.

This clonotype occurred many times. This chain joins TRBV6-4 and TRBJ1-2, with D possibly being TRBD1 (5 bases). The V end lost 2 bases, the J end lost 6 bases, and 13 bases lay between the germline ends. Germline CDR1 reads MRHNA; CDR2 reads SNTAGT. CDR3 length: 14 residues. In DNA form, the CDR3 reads TGTGCCAGCAGTGACGGCGCAGGGCAGGATGGCTACACCTTC. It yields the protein CASSDGAGQDGYTF.

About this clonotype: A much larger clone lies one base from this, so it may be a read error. The CDR3 here is CASSSHLPSRGYNEQFF. As DNA, the CDR3 is TGTGCCAGCAGTTCCCACCTTCCTTCGCGGGGGTACAATGAGCAGTTCTTC. This chain joins TRBV28 and TRBJ2-1; TRBD2 matches 7 bases. This CDR3 comprises 17 residues. The J segment lost 4 bases and the V segment lost 4 bases, leaving 13 bases of the junction unmatched. The germline V gene encodes CDR1 MDHEN and CDR2 SYDVKM. The whole variable domain, remainder taken from reference TRBV28 and TRBJ2-1, is DVKVTQSSRYLVKRTGEKVFLECVQDMDHENMFWYRQDPGLGLRLIYFSYDVKMKEKGDIPEGYSVSREKKERFSLILESASTNQTSMYLCASSSHLPSRGYNEQFFGPGTRLTVL.

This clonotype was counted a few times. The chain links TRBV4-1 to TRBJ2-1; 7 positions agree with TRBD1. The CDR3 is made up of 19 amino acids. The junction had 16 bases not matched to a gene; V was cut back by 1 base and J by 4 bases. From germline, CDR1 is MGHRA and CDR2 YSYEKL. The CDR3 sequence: CASSQGYVKGQKIYNEQFF. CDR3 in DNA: TGCGCCAGCAGCCAAGGATACGTAAAGGGACAGAAGATTTACAATGAGCAGTTCTTC.